This TCR beta chain was captured in a study of cytomegalovirus exposure and HLA in healthy donors. Concerning this clone: Its antigen is not identified.

PCR was performed using 60 Vbeta and 13 Jbeta primers. Sequencing was performed with immunoSEQ multiplex PCR; in TCRdb, only in-frame clones are kept and a portion is missing. This sample has 97,000 or so clones, with around 68% found just once. V gave up 8 bases and J gave up 12 bases; unmatched junction bases: 12. The germline gives CDR1 GTSNPN, CDR2 SVGIG (reference sequence). The CDR3 length is 11 residues. Study observations and caveats: In a later analysis, across HLA loci, associated TCR counts were highest for DRB1, lowest for HLA-C.

Sequences were obtained from PBMCs. The sequence was obtained from a man in his fifties in good health and CMV-seronegative. This sequence joins TRBV30 and TRBJ2-7; TRBD1 matches at 8 bases. CDR3 bases: TGTGCCGGTAAGGGGACAGGTCGGTGGTACTTC. Amino acid sequence: CAGKGTGRWYF.